Below, one TCR beta chain is given with its context. Clones were read by immunoSEQ multiplex PCR, and TCRdb kept only the in-frame ones, dropping some. The sample includes roughly 320,000 clones, 80% to 90% of them seen just once. The data were taken from a study of blood T cell repertoires in COVID-19. Material for sequencing was peripheral blood. This receptor was taken from a woman in her 50s with COVID-19, enrolled during active disease.

In nucleotides, the CDR3 is TGTGCCAGCAGACGTGCCGGGACAGGGAATTCACCCCTCCACTTT. Translated, it gives CASRRAGTGNSPLHF. V is TRBV2 and J is TRBJ1-6, with TRBD1 matching over 9 bases. CDR1 is SNHLY, CDR2 FYNNEI, per germline. The junction had 7 bases not matched to a gene; V was cut back by 6 bases and J by 7 bases. This CDR3 has 15 amino acids.